These T cell receptor beta chains were read from a single sample in a study of T cells in Graves' hyperthyroidism and ophthalmopathy. Each CDR3 protein gets one entry after TCRdb re-called the multiplex PCR reads with MiXCR. This table holds 20,000 to 30,000 distinct CDR3 sequences, around 54% found once. Sequences were obtained from blood. The origin of the receptors is a woman between 35 and 50 years old with Graves' hyperthyroidism that later progressed to Graves' ophthalmopathy. Each CDR3 is given with its conserved first and last residue. The order of the fields is J gene, V gene, clone size, D gene, CDR3 DNA, CDR3 protein. D genes are given only for firm matches. Only some rows state a clone size, as once, few, many or a class for expanded clones.

>TRBJ2-3|TRBV20-1|medium-sized|.
TGCAGTGCCAGCAGGGGCACAGATACGCAGTATTTT
CSASRGTDTQYF
>TRBJ1-5|TRBV30|many|.
TGTGCCTGGAGCCCCATAGGCAATCAGCCCCAGCATTTT
CAWSPIGNQPQHF
>TRBJ2-1|TRBV19|many|TRBD1
TGTGCCAGTAGTAACTCGAAACAGGGGTCAGGCAATGAGCAGTTCTTC
CASSNSKQGSGNEQFF
>TRBJ2-7|TRBV28|many|TRBD1
TGTGCCAGCGAAGGACAGGGATTCCTCGAGCAGTACTTC
CASEGQGFLEQYF
>TRBJ2-7|TRBV20-1|few|TRBD2
TGCAGTGCTAGGGATTTGGGGACTAGCGTTTACGAGCAGTACTTC
CSARDLGTSVYEQYF
>TRBJ2-1|TRBV6-5|many|TRBD2
TGTGCCAGCAGTCGACCGGGCCGGGGACTACAATGGGAGCAGTTCTTC
CASSRPGRGLQWEQFF
>TRBJ2-1|TRBV7-9|.|TRBD2
TGTGCCAGCAGCCAACCTAGCGGACCCTCCTACAATGAGCAGTTCTTC
CASSQPSGPSYNEQFF
>TRBJ2-5|TRBV2|.|TRBD2
TGTGCCAGCAGTAGGTCTAGCGGGAAAGAGACCCAGTACTTC
CASSRSSGKETQYF
>TRBJ2-1|TRBV2|.|TRBD2
TGTGCCAGCAGTGATTACCCTAGCGGGAGGGGTGTAGGGGAGCTGTTCTTC
CASSDYPSGRGVGELFF
>TRBJ1-6|TRBV5-6|few|.
TGTGCCAGCAGCTGGGGGGCTGAGAATTCACCCCTCCACTTT
CASSWGAENSPLHF
>TRBJ2-5|TRBV7-3|many|.
TGTGCCAGCAGCTTAATGGGTATAGGCCAAGAGACCCAGTACTTC
CASSLMGIGQETQYF
>TRBJ2-5|TRBV24-1|once|.
TGTGCCACCTTGCGGCGGGACGGGGAGACCCGGTACTTC
CATLRRDGETRYF
>TRBJ2-3|TRBV28|many|TRBD2
TGTGCCGCGGGTAAGACTAGCCCCGCAGATACGCAGTATTTT
CAAGKTSPADTQYF
>TRBJ2-7|TRBV20-1|once|.
TGCAGTGCTAGAGATCAGTTGATAACCGGCGGGTACTTC
CSARDQLITGGYF
>TRBJ1-6|TRBV14|.|.
TGTGCCAGCAGCCAAGTCTGGGGATCACCCCTCCACTTT
CASSQVWGSPLHF
>TRBJ1-1|TRBV28|many|.
TGTGCCAGCACCGCAGTGCGTGAAGCTTTCTTT
CASTAVREAFF
>TRBJ2-5|TRBV5-4|.|TRBD2
TGTGCCAGCAGCTCAGCGGGGGGACAAGAGACCCAGTACTTC
CASSSAGGQETQYF
>TRBJ2-7|TRBV5-1|many|.
TGCGCCAGCACCCTCGGGTGGTCGGGAAACTACGAGCAGTACTTC
CASTLGWSGNYEQYF
>TRBJ2-7|TRBV6-1|.|TRBD1
TGTGCCAGCAGTCCGGACAGGGTCGGGTACGAGCAGTACTTC
CASSPDRVGYEQYF